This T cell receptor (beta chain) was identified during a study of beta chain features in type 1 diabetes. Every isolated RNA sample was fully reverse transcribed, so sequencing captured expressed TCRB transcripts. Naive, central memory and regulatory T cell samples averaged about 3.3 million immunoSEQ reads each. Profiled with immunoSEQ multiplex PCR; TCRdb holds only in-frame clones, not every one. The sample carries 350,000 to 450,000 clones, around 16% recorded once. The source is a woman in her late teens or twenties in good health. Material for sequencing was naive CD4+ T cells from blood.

This CDR3 is CASSFTRYEQYF. Here the CDR3 DNA reads TGTGCCAGCAGCTTCACCCGGTACGAGCAGTACTTC. This sequence joins TRBV7-9 and TRBJ2-7; D is undetermined. The CDR3 totals 12 residues. Germline V lookup: CDR1 SEHNR, CDR2 FQNEAQ (reference sequence). Trimming cost V 3 bases and J 4 bases, with 7 bases left between them.